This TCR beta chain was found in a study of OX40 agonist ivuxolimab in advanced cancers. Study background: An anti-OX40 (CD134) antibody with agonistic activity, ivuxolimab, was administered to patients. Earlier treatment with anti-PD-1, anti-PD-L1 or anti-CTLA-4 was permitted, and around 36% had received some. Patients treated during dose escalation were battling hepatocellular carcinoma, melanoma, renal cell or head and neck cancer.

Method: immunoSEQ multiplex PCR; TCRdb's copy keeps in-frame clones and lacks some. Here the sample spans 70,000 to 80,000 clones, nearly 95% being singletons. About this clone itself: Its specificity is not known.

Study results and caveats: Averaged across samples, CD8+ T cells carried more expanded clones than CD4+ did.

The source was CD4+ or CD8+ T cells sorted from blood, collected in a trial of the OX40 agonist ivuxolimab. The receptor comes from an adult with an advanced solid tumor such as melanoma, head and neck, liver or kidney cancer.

CDR3 protein: CASEGQGIGNSPLHF. CDR3 DNA: TGTGCCAGCGAGGGACAGGGGATTGGTAATTCACCCCTCCACTTT. The rearrangement uses TRBV2 and TRBJ1-6; 10 nucleotides match TRBD1. CDR3 length: 15 residues. The V segment lost 8 bases and the J segment 6 bases; nucleotides outside the gene matches: 7. In germline, CDR1 is SNHLY, CDR2 FYNNEI.